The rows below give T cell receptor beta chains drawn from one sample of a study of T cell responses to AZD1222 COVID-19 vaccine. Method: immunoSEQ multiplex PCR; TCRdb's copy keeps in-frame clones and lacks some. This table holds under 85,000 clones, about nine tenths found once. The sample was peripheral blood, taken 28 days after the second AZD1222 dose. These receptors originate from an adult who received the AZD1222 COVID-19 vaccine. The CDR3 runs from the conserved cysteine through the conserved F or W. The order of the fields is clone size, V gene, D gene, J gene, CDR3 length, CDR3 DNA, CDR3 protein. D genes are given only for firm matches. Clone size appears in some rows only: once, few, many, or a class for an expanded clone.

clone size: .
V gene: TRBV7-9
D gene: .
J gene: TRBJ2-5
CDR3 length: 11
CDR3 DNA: TGTGCCAGCAGCTTTCAAGAGACCCAGTACTTC
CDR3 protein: CASSFQETQYF

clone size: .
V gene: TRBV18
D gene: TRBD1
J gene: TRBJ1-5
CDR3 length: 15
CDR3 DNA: TGTGCCAGCTCACCGGGACAGGGAACCAATCAGCCCCAGCATTTT
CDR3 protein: CASSPGQGTNQPQHF

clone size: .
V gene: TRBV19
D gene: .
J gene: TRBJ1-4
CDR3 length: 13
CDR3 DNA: TGTGCCTCCCAAGGGTCAACTAATGAAAAACTGTTTTTT
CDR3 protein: CASQGSTNEKLFF

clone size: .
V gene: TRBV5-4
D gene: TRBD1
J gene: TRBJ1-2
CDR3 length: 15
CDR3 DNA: TGTGCCAGCAGAAAACAACAGGGGATAGTTGATGGCTACACCTTC
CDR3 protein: CASRKQQGIVDGYTF

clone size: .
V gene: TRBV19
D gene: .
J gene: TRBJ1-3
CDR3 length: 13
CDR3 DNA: TGTGCCAGTAGGGCAGGGAGTGGAAACACCATATATTTT
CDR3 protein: CASRAGSGNTIYF

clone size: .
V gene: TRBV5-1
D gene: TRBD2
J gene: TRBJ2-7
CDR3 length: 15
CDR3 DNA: TGCGCCAGCAGCTTGTTTGCGGGACTAGACTACGAGCAGTACTTC
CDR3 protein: CASSLFAGLDYEQYF

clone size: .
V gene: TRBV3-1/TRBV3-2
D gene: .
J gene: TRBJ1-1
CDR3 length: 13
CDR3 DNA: TGTGCCAGCAGCCAGGATGGCTTCAGGGAAGCTTTCTTT
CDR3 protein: CASSQDGFREAFF

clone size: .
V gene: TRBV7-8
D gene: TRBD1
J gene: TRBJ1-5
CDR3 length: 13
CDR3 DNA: TGTGCCAGCAGCTTTGGGACAGGGGAGCCCCAGCATTTT
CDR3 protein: CASSFGTGEPQHF

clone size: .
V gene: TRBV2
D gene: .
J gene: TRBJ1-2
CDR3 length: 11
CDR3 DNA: TGTGCCACGTCGCAGGGTCATGGCTACACCTTC
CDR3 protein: CATSQGHGYTF

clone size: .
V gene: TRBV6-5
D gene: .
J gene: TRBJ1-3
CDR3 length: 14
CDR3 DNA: TGTGCCAGTAGCCGAGGGGCGTCTGGAAACACCATATATTTT
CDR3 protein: CASSRGASGNTIYF

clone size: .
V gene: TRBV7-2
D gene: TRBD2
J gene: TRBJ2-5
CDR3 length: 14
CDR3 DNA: TGTGCCAGCAGCTTGGGACTAGCGGAAGAGACCCAGTACTTC
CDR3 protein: CASSLGLAEETQYF

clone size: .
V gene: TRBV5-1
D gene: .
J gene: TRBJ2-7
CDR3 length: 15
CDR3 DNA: TGCGCCAGCAGCTTGGATAGTAGGCAGGTATACGAGCAGTACTTC
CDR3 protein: CASSLDSRQVYEQYF

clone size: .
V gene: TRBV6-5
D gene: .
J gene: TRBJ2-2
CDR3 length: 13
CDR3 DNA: TGTGCCAGCAGGGCCACTAGCCGCGGGGAGCTGTTTTTT
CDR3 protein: CASRATSRGELFF

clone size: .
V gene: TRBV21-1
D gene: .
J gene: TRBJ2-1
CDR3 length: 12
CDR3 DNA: TGTGCCAGCACCAGGGGTGGGCATGAGCAGTTCTTC
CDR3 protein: CASTRGGHEQFF

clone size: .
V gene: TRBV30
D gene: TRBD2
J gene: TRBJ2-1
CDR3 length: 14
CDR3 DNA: TGTGCCTGGAGGGGGACTAGCGGATACAATGAGCAGTTCTTC
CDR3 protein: CAWRGTSGYNEQFF

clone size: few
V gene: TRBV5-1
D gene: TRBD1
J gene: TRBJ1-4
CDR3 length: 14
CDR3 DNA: TGCGCCAGCAGCTGGACAGGAAACAATGAAAAACTGTTTTTT
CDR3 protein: CASSWTGNNEKLFF

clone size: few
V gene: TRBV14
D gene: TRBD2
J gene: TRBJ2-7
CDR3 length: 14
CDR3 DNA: TGTGCCAGCAGCCCGACCGGGACTACGTACGAGCAGTACTTC
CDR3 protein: CASSPTGTTYEQYF

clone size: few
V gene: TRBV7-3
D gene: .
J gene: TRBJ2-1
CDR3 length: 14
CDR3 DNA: TGTGCCAGCAGCCTAAGCGGAGGATACAATGAGCAGTTCTTC
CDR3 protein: CASSLSGGYNEQFF

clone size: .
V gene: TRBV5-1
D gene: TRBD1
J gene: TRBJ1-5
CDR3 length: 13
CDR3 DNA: TGCGCCAGCAGCTTGGAGGGGGCAGAGCCCCAGCATTTT
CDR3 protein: CASSLEGAEPQHF

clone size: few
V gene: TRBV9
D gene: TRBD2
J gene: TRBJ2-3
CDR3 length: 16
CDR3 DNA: TGTGCCAGCAGCCCCAGGACTAGCGGAACCACAGATACGCAGTATTTT
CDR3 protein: CASSPRTSGTTDTQYF

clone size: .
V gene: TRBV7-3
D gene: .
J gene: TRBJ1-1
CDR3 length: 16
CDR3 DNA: TGTGCCAGCAGCTTACGGGCAGGGTCTGGTGGCACTGAAGCTTTCTTT
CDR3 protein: CASSLRAGSGGTEAFF

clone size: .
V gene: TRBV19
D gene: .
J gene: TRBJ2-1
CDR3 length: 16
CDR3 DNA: TGTGCCAGTCACAATCCCGGAGAGAGCTCCTACAATGAGCAGTTCTTC
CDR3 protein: CASHNPGESSYNEQFF

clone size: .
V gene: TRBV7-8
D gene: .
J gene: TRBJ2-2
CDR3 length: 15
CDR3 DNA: TGTGCCAGCAGCTTAGGGGTTGTGGCCACCGGGGAGCTGTTTTTT
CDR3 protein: CASSLGVVATGELFF

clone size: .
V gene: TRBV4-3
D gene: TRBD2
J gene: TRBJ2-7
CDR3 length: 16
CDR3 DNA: TGCGCCAGCAGCCAATATTCCAGCGGGGGAGCCTACGAGCAGTACTTC
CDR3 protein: CASSQYSSGGAYEQYF

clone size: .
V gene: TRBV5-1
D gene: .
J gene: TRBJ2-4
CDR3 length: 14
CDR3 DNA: TGCGCCAGCAGCTTGAGCTTAGCCAAAAACATTCAGTACTTC
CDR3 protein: CASSLSLAKNIQYF

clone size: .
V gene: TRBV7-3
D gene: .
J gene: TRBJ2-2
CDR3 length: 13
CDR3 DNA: TGTGCCAGCAGCTCACTGGGGGCCGGGGAGCTGTTTTTT
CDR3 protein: CASSSLGAGELFF

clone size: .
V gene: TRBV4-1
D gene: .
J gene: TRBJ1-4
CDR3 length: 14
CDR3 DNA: TGCGCCAGCAGCCAAGTGGGGGGGATTGAAAAACTGTTTTTT
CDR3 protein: CASSQVGGIEKLFF